The 9 T cell receptor beta chains below were found in one sample sequenced in a study of Ad26.COV2.S vaccination and SARS-CoV-2 variants. Clones were read by immunoSEQ multiplex PCR, and TCRdb kept only the in-frame ones, dropping some. The sample has about 680,000 clones, around 92% seen once. Treatment in this sample: 19 received Ad26.COV2.S at low or high dose, single or two shots; a few received placebo; per-sample allocation not given. Repertoires come from day 63 after the first vaccine or placebo injection. Sequenced here: peripheral blood, sampled in a trial of Ad26.COV2.S vaccine versus placebo. The receptors shown here come from a person between 18 and 65 years old who received the Ad26.COV2.S COVID-19 vaccine or a placebo.

The rearrangement uses TRBV25-1 and TRBJ2-7; D is unresolved. Germline lookup yields CDR1 MGHDK and CDR2 SYGVNS. V lost 4 bases and J lost 0, with 10 bases in between. This CDR3 is built from 14 residues. CDR3 DNA sequence: TGTGCCAGCAGTGGGGGAAGGAGCTCCTACGAGCAGTACTTC. Encoded protein: CASSGGRSSYEQYF.

The chain carries TRBV10-3 and TRBJ2-5; TRBD1 or TRBD2 may be the D gene (5 bases each). CDR1 and CDR2 (germline): ENHRY, SYGVKD. The CDR3 totals 14 residues. The ends were cut back, 2 bases at V and 5 bases at J, with 12 bases in the middle. Here the CDR3 reads CAISEMGDGETQYF. CDR3 nucleotide sequence: TGTGCCATCAGTGAGATGGGGGATGGGGAGACCCAGTACTTC.

J is TRBJ2-2 and V is TRBV3-1 (or the pseudogene TRBV3-2); no clear D. The length of the CDR3 is 13 residues. The V and J ends lost 3 bases and 5 bases respectively, with 7 bases between them. Per germline, CDR1 LGHDT and CDR2 YNNKEL (reference sequence). The CDR3 DNA sequence: TGTGCCAGCAGCCAGACAACAACCGGGGAGCTGTTTTTT. Amino acid sequence: CASSQTTTGELFF.

The chain joins TRBV25-1 to TRBJ1-3; no firm D call. Germline CDR1 reads MGHDK; CDR2 reads SYGVNS. The CDR3 consists of 13 residues. V gave up 6 bases and J gave up 4 bases, with 10 bases separating them. In nucleotides, the CDR3 is TGTGCCAGCAGCGAGGCGCGGGGAAACACCATATATTTT. The encoded protein is CASSEARGNTIYF.

The rearrangement uses TRBV11-2 and TRBJ1-3, with D unclear. V was clipped by 3 bases and J by 4 bases, with 4 bases between them. The germline V gene has CDR1 SGHAT and CDR2 FQNNGV. The CDR3 extends over 12 amino acids. The CDR3 DNA reads TGTGCCAGCAGCTTCGTGGGAAACACCATATATTTT. Translation: CASSFVGNTIYF. Using reference TRBV11-2 and TRBJ1-3 for the parts outside the CDR3, the full variable domain is EAGVAQSPRYKIIEKRQSVAFWCNPISGHATLYWYQQILGQGPKLLIQFQNNGVVDDSQLPKDRFSAERLKGVDSTLKIQPAKLEDSAVYLCASSFVGNTIYFGEGSWLTVV.

The chain joins TRBV11-2 to TRBJ1-1; no clear D. The CDR3 is made up of 13 amino acids. Germline V gene lookup returns CDR1 SGHAT and CDR2 FQNNGV. Trimming removed 1 base at V and 6 bases at J, with 9 bases between. CDR3 coding DNA: TGTGCCAGCAGCTTAGCGGGAGTAGCTGAAGCTTTCTTT. This encodes CASSLAGVAEAFF. The full variable domain, completed using reference TRBV11-2 and TRBJ1-1, is EAGVAQSPRYKIIEKRQSVAFWCNPISGHATLYWYQQILGQGPKLLIQFQNNGVVDDSQLPKDRFSAERLKGVDSTLKIQPAKLEDSAVYLCASSLAGVAEAFFGQGTRLTVV.

The rearrangement links TRBV18 to TRBJ1-2; no firm D call. The V gene lost 3 bases and the J gene lost 0 bases, with 14 bases spanning the gap. Germline V gene data show CDR1 as KGHSH and CDR2 as LQKENI. The CDR3 covers 16 residues. The DNA of the CDR3 is TGTGCCAGCTCACCTTTTGAACAGAATTCTAACTATGGCTACACCTTC. Translating gives CASSPFEQNSNYGYTF.

A note on this clone: Different DNA sequences within this sample yield the same CDR3. V and J are TRBV24-1 and TRBJ2-3, with no clear D. Germline CDR1 reads KGHDR; CDR2 reads SFDVKD. This CDR3 is built from 11 residues. Trimming took 5 bases from V and 4 from J, leaving 3 bases between them. The CDR3 DNA reads TGTGCCACCAGTGCCGCAGATACGCAGTATTTT. As protein: CATSAADTQYF.

This chain connects TRBV27 to TRBJ2-5; D uncertain. The V end was cut by 0 bases, the J end by 5 bases, with 13 bases between. The germline CDR1 and CDR2 sequences are MNHEY and SMNVEV (reference sequence). The CDR3 extends over 15 amino acids. CDR3 coding DNA: TGTGCCAGCAGTTTATCGGCTAGGGATCGGGAGACCCAGTACTTC. Translated, it gives CASSLSARDRETQYF.